This TCR beta chain is drawn from a study of CD8 T cells in ankylosing spondylitis. Overall study findings and caveats: Significantly higher representation of disease-linked clones was reported for matched ankylosing spondylitis synovial fluid.

As for this clonotype: Its antigen is unknown.

The CDR3 has 14 amino acids. The germline V gene has CDR1 LGHDT and CDR2 YNNKEL (reference sequence). Deletions cut 3 bases from V and 3 bases from J, with 11 bases between. TCRdb fed the 5' RACE reads into MiXCR, producing one record per CDR3 protein. The table records 200,000 to 250,000 distinct CDR3 sequences, roughly a tenth of them present only once. V gene TRBV3-1 combines with J gene TRBJ1-1, with D possibly being TRBD1 (6 bases). The receptor comes from a male donor with ankylosing spondylitis or in good health (not recorded which). Sample: blood, either unsorted or a sorted T cell fraction (not recorded which). CDR3 region: CASSHGGGYTEAFF. Written as DNA, the CDR3 is TGTGCCAGCAGCCATGGGGGCGGGTACACTGAAGCTTTCTTT.